Listed below are T cell receptor beta chains from one sample, sequenced in a study of immune heterogeneity within non-small cell lung tumors. From the multiplex PCR reads, TCRdb called clonotypes with MiXCR, one entry per CDR3 protein. The sample holds 15,000 to 20,000 distinct CDR3 sequences, around 28% seen once. The sequenced sample consisted of lung tumor tissue. These receptors were collected from a middle-aged man with non-small cell lung cancer. Both conserved end residues are part of each CDR3. D genes are given only for firm matches. The size field is filled for only some rows; it gives once, few, many or a size class.

v_call: TRBV20-1
j_call: TRBJ1-2
clone_size: many
d_call: .
cdr3_aa: CSASPYGLSVYGYTF
cdr3_nt: TGCAGTGCTAGTCCCTACGGCCTGAGCGTCTATGGCTACACCTTC

v_call: TRBV5-6
j_call: TRBJ1-1
clone_size: .
d_call: .
cdr3_aa: CASSSGWWGNTEAFF
cdr3_nt: TGTGCCAGCAGCTCGGGGTGGTGGGGAAACACTGAAGCTTTCTTT

v_call: TRBV10-3
j_call: TRBJ2-2
clone_size: .
d_call: TRBD2
cdr3_aa: CAISAASGTNTGELFF
cdr3_nt: TGTGCCATCAGTGCGGCTAGCGGGACCAACACCGGGGAGCTGTTTTTT

v_call: TRBV7-2
j_call: TRBJ2-5
clone_size: many
d_call: .
cdr3_aa: CASSLAGARETQYF
cdr3_nt: TGTGCCAGCAGCTTAGCAGGGGCGCGGGAGACCCAGTACTTC

v_call: TRBV9
j_call: TRBJ1-5
clone_size: many
d_call: TRBD1
cdr3_aa: CASSAGQWDQPQHF
cdr3_nt: TGTGCCAGCAGCGCGGGACAGTGGGATCAGCCCCAGCATTTT

v_call: TRBV7-8
j_call: TRBJ2-7
clone_size: .
d_call: TRBD2
cdr3_aa: CASSLRREVANEQYF
cdr3_nt: TGTGCCAGCAGCTTAAGGCGGGAGGTAGCTAACGAGCAGTACTTC

v_call: TRBV27
j_call: TRBJ2-3
clone_size: .
d_call: .
cdr3_aa: CASTPLGTDTQYF
cdr3_nt: TGTGCCAGCACCCCCTTGGGCACAGATACGCAGTATTTT

v_call: TRBV19
j_call: TRBJ2-1
clone_size: few
d_call: TRBD2
cdr3_aa: CASSTLGGAGTSGRDNEQFF
cdr3_nt: TGTGCCAGTAGTACCCTCGGGGGGGCCGGGACTAGCGGGAGAGACAATGAGCAGTTCTTC

v_call: TRBV7-2
j_call: TRBJ2-3
clone_size: .
d_call: .
cdr3_aa: CASKTGVETDTQYF
cdr3_nt: TGTGCCAGCAAGACGGGAGTAGAGACAGATACGCAGTATTTT

v_call: TRBV18
j_call: TRBJ2-7
clone_size: few
d_call: TRBD1
cdr3_aa: CASSTGQGGPYEQYF
cdr3_nt: TGTGCCAGCTCAACGGGACAGGGAGGACCCTACGAGCAGTACTTC

v_call: TRBV5-1
j_call: TRBJ2-5
clone_size: .
d_call: .
cdr3_aa: CASSLGQETQYF
cdr3_nt: TGCGCCAGCAGCTTAGGGCAAGAGACCCAGTACTTC

v_call: TRBV4-3
j_call: TRBJ2-2
clone_size: few
d_call: TRBD2
cdr3_aa: CASSQLNAGGRTGELFF
cdr3_nt: TGCGCCAGCAGCCAGCTGAATGCGGGAGGTAGGACCGGGGAGCTGTTTTTT

v_call: TRBV29-1
j_call: TRBJ1-2
clone_size: medium-sized
d_call: .
cdr3_aa: CSVEVRQYGYTF
cdr3_nt: TGCAGCGTTGAAGTGCGACAGTATGGCTACACCTTC

v_call: TRBV9
j_call: TRBJ2-3
clone_size: .
d_call: TRBD2
cdr3_aa: CASSRTGTSGSTDTQYF
cdr3_nt: TGTGCCAGCAGTCGAACCGGGACTAGCGGGAGCACAGATACGCAGTATTTT

v_call: TRBV7-2
j_call: TRBJ2-7
clone_size: medium-sized
d_call: TRBD2
cdr3_aa: CASTPGLAAGEQYF
cdr3_nt: TGTGCCAGCACACCGGGACTAGCGGCGGGAGAGCAGTACTTC